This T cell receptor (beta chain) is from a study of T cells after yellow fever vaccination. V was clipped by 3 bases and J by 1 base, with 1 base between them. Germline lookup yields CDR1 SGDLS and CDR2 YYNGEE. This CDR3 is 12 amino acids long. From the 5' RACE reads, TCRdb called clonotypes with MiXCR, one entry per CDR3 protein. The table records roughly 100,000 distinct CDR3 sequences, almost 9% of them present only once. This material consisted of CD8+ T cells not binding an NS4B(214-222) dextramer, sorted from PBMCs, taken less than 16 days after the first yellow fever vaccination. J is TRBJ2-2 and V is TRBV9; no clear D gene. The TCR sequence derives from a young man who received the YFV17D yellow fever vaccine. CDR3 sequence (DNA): TGTGCCAGCAGCGAGAACACCGGGGAGCTGTTTTTT. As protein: CASSENTGELFF.